This TCR beta chain originates from a study of OX40 agonist ivuxolimab in advanced cancers. On the study more broadly: A history of anti-PD-1, anti-PD-L1 or anti-CTLA-4 therapy was acceptable, and approximately 39% had some. Study findings and constraints: In CD8+ T cells, expanded clones were on average more numerous than in CD4+. Blood T cells, both CD4+ and CD8+, expanded clonally by week 6 at 0.1 to 3.0 mg/kg. Partial responders treated at 0.1-3.0 mg/kg exhibited clonal expansion among the lowest measured.

Comment on this clone: Antigen: not known.

Trimming shortened V by 5 bases and J by 0 bases, and 7 bases separated the two germline ends. Germline V gives CDR1 SGHVS, CDR2 FNYEAQ. The CDR3 has 13 residues. Assay used: immunoSEQ multiplex PCR; TCRdb lists only in-frame clones, some missing. This sample carries fewer than 85,000 clones, approximately 82% of them seen once, and the ten largest clones take about 0.8%. The V gene is TRBV7-6, the J gene TRBJ1-2, with D unclear. The receptor was derived from an adult with an advanced solid tumor such as melanoma, head and neck, liver or kidney cancer. Sequencing used CD4+ or CD8+ T cells sorted from blood, obtained in a trial of the OX40 agonist ivuxolimab. The CDR3 DNA reads TGTGCCAGCAGCACGAGTCCTAACTATGGCTACACCTTC. Translation gives CASSTSPNYGYTF.